The 9 T cell receptor beta chains in this list originate from one sample, sequenced in a study of circulating and synovial CD4+ cells in juvenile arthritis. This table comes from immunoSEQ multiplex PCR, and its TCRdb copy is limited to in-frame clones, with some not included. The sample lists about 33,000 clones, nearly 95% occurring once. Material: CD4+ T cells from blood. These receptors all come from a human donor with juvenile idiopathic arthritis.

The V and J genes are TRBV28 and TRBJ2-6; 10 bases fit TRBD2. The CDR3 spans 21 residues. The V gene end was trimmed by 5 bases and the J gene end by 1 base; junction bases not matched to a gene: 17. Looked up from germline, CDR1 is MDHEN and CDR2 is SYDVKM. CDR3 loop: CASSVGASGSARRSGANVLTF. The DNA for the CDR3 is TGTGCCAGCAGTGTGGGGGCTAGCGGGAGTGCGAGGAGGTCTGGGGCCAACGTCCTGACTTTC.

This chain uses TRBV2 with TRBJ2-5, with D perhaps matching TRBD1 (7 bases). In germline, CDR1 is SNHLY, CDR2 FYNNEI. The V gene lost 4 bases and the J gene lost 4 bases, with 13 bases spanning the gap. The length of the CDR3 is 14 residues. The CDR3 sequence is CASSVSQGGETQYF. The CDR3 DNA reads TGTGCCAGCAGTGTAAGCCAGGGGGGAGAGACCCAGTACTTC.

The chain combines TRBV7-2 with TRBJ2-5; TRBD2 agrees at 9 bases. The DNA matches TRBJ2-7 better at its end, which makes the J call doubtful. The CDR3 spans 16 residues. The germline V gene encodes CDR1 SGHTA and CDR2 FQGNSA. The CDR3 nucleotides are TGTGCCAGCAGCCCCGCGGGGAGCGGGGGGTTCTACGAGCAGTACTTC. It specifies CASSPAGSGGFYEQYF.

CDR3 in DNA: TGTGCCAGCAGGGAACAGTATAGCAATCAGCCCCAGCATTTT. Protein sequence: CASREQYSNQPQHF. V gene TRBV6-1 combines with J gene TRBJ1-5; D is uncertain. The CDR3 has 14 residues. V was clipped by 6 bases and J by 0 bases, with 9 bases between them. Germline CDR1 reads MNHNS; CDR2 reads SASEGT.

This clone was recorded a few times. The chain is built from TRBV28 and TRBJ1-4; D call uncertain. CDR1 is MDHEN and CDR2 is SYDVKM in the germline V gene. The CDR3 sequence is 12 residues long. Trimming removed 6 bases from V and 13 bases from J, with 15 bases in between. The CDR3 protein is CASRTKSERLFF. In nucleotides, the CDR3 is TGTGCCAGCAGAACTAAGTCTGAGAGACTGTTTTTT.

This CDR3 is CAISSAGATYQETQYF. The CDR3 bases are TGTGCCATCAGCTCAGCGGGGGCAACTTACCAAGAGACCCAGTACTTC. The J gene is TRBJ2-5, the V gene TRBV10-3, with 8 bases aligning to TRBD2. The germline V gene has CDR1 ENHRY and CDR2 SYGVKD. V shed 6 bases, J shed 0 bases, and the junction held 9 bases outside the gene matches. This CDR3 is built from 16 residues.

The V gene is TRBV2, the J gene TRBJ2-2, with 8 bases that match TRBD1. V shed 6 bases, J shed 4 bases, and the junction held 7 bases outside the gene matches. The germline V gene encodes CDR1 SNHLY and CDR2 FYNNEI. This CDR3 region has 15 residues. The CDR3 sequence is CASSLQGGLTGELFF. As DNA, the CDR3 is TGTGCCAGCAGCCTACAGGGGGGTCTCACCGGGGAGCTGTTTTTT.

The chain couples TRBV10-3 to TRBJ1-2; 8 bases align to TRBD1. V shed 2 bases and J 8 bases; nucleotides not matched to a gene: 7. The germline V gene has CDR1 ENHRY and CDR2 SYGVKD. This CDR3 region has 14 residues. The CDR3 spells CAISEPDRGEGYTF. The DNA for the CDR3 is TGTGCCATCAGTGAGCCAGACAGGGGCGAGGGCTACACCTTC.

The chain carries TRBV5-4 and TRBJ1-3; 7 bases are a match to TRBD1. CDR3 length: 17 amino acids. V shed 3 bases and J 2 bases; nucleotides not matched to a gene: 11. Germline V gives CDR1 SGHNT, CDR2 YYREEE (reference sequence). In nucleotides, the CDR3 is TGTGCCAGCAGCTGGAAGACAGGGAACTTTGCTGGAAACACCATATATTTT. It specifies CASSWKTGNFAGNTIYF.